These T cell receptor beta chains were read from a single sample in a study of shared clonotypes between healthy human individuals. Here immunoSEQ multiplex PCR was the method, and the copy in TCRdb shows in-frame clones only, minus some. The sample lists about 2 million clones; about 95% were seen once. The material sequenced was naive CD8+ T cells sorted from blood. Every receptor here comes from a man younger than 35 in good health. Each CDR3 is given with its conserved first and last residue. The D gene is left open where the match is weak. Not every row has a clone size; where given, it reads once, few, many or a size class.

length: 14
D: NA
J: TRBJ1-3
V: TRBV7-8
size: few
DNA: TGTGCCAGCAGCTTGCTGGGGTTTGGAAACACCATATATTTT
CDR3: CASSLLGFGNTIYF

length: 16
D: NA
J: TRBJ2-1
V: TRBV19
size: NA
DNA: TGTGCCAGTAGTATAACTTACTCAGGGTCCTACAATGAGCAGTTCTTC
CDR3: CASSITYSGSYNEQFF

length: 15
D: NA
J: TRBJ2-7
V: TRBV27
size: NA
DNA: TGTGCCAGCAGTCTGGGGACACCGCTAACCTACGAGCAGTACTTC
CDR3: CASSLGTPLTYEQYF

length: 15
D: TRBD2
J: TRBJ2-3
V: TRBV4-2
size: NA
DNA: TGTGCCAGCAACGGAGGCGGGGGGGCTACAGATACGCAGTATTTT
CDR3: CASNGGGGATDTQYF

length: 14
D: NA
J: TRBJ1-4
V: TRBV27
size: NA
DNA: TGTGCCAGCAGGGCCGGGATCTGGAACGAAAAACTGTTTTTT
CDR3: CASRAGIWNEKLFF

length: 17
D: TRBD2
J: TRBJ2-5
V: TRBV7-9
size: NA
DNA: TGTGCCAGCAGCTCACATTTAGCGGGGGGGCCTGGGAAGACCCAGTACTTC
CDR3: CASSSHLAGGPGKTQYF

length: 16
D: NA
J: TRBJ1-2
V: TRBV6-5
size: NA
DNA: TGTGCCAGCAGTTTTGCGACGCACCGGGCAGGCTATGGCTACACCTTC
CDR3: CASSFATHRAGYGYTF

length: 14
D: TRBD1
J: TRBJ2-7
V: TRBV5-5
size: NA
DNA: TGTGCCAGCAGCTTTTTACAGGGGGACTGGGAGCAGTACTTC
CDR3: CASSFLQGDWEQYF

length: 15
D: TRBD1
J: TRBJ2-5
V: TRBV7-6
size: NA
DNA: TGTGCCAGCAGCTTAGAAGACAGGGGGAGGGAGACCCAGTACTTC
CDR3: CASSLEDRGRETQYF

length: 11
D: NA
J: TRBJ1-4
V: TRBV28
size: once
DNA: TGTGCCAGCAGTTTAACTGAAAAACTGTTTTTT
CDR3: CASSLTEKLFF

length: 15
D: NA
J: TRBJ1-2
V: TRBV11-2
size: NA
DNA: TGTGCCAGCAGCTTAGGTGGGGGGTGGGACTATGGCTACACCTTC
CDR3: CASSLGGGWDYGYTF

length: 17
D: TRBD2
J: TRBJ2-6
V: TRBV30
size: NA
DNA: TGTGCCTGGAGTAATGGGGAGGGTCTCTCTGGGGCCAACGTCCTGACTTTC
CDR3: CAWSNGEGLSGANVLTF

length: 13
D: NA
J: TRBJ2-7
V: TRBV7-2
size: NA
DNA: TGTGCCGCCGAATCGGGGGCTGGTTACGAGCAGTACTTC
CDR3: CAAESGAGYEQYF

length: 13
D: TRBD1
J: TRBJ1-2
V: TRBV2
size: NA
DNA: TGTGCCAGCTGGGCCGGACAGGGAAGTGGCTACACCTTC
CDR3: CASWAGQGSGYTF

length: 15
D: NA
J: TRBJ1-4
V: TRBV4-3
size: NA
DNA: TGCGCCAGCAGCGTGACGGTGACCCGGTCCGAAAAACTGTTTTTT
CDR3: CASSVTVTRSEKLFF

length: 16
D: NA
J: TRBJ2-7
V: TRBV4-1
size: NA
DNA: TGCGCCAGCAGCCTCCTCCCCCGGGACATCTCCTACGAGCAGTACTTC
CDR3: CASSLLPRDISYEQYF

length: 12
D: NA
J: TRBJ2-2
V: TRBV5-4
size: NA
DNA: TGTGCCAGCAGCTTGGGGGGCGGGGAGCTGTTTTTT
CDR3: CASSLGGGELFF

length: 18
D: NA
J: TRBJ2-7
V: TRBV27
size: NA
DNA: TGTGCCAGCAGCCTAGGACGTCCCGCGCAGGGCCTTACCTACGAGCAGTACTTC
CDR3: CASSLGRPAQGLTYEQYF

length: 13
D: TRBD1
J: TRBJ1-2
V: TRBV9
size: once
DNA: TGTGCCAGCAGCGCAGGGGGTTTGGATGGCTACACCTTC
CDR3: CASSAGGLDGYTF

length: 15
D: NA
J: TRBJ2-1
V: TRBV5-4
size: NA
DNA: TGTGCCAGCACCATGCTTGGGCGGAGCCCCAATGAGCAGTTCTTC
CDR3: CASTMLGRSPNEQFF

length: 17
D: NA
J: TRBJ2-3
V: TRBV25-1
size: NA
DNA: TGTGCCAGCAGTCCCCACGCTGGCTATTCGGTTACAGATACGCAGTATTTT
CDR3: CASSPHAGYSVTDTQYF

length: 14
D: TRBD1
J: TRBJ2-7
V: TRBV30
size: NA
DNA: TGTGCCTGGAGTCGGACAGGGGGCGGCGACGAGCAGTACTTC
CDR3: CAWSRTGGGDEQYF

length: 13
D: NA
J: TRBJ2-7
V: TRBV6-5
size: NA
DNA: TGTGCCAGCAGTTACTCCTCCGCTTACGAGCAGTACTTC
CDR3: CASSYSSAYEQYF

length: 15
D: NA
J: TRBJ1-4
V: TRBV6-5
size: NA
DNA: TGTGCCAGCAGTTACTCTCAGGGCGGCGGTGAAAAACTGTTTTTT
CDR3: CASSYSQGGGEKLFF

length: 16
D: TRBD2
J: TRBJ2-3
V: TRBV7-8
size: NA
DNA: TGTGCCAGCAGCTCACGACTAGCGGGAGGCACAGATACGCAGTATTTT
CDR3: CASSSRLAGGTDTQYF

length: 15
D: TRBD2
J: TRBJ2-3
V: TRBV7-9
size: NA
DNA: TGTGCCAGCAGCTCAAGCGGGGAGAGCACAGATACGCAGTATTTT
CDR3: CASSSSGESTDTQYF

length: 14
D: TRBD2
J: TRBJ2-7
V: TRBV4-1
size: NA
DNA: TGCGCCAGCAGCAGAGCCGGGACTACCTACGAGCAGTACTTC
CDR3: CASSRAGTTYEQYF

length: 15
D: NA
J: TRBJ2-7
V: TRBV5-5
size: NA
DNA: TGTGCCAGCAGCTTGGAAGGTGTCTCTCGGTACGAGCAGTACTTC
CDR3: CASSLEGVSRYEQYF

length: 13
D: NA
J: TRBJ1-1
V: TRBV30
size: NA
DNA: TGTGCCTGGAGTGTGCACAAGAACACTGAAGCTTTCTTT
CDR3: CAWSVHKNTEAFF

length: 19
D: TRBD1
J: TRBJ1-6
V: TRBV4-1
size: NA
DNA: TGCGCCAGCAGCCAAGGTTTAGGGGGCGAGTACCTATTTAATTCACCCCTCCACTTT
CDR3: CASSQGLGGEYLFNSPLHF

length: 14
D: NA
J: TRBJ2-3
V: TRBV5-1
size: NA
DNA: TGCGCCAGCAGCTTGATGGAGGGGACAGATACGCAGTATTTT
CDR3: CASSLMEGTDTQYF

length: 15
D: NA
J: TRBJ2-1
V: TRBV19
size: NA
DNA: TGTGCCAGTAGTATAGGGACCCACGACAACAATGAGCAGTTCTTC
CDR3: CASSIGTHDNNEQFF

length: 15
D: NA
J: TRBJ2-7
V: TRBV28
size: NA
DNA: TGTGCCAGCAGTGTTCAGGGTACCGGTCTTTACGAGCAGTACTTC
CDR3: CASSVQGTGLYEQYF